The T cell receptor beta chain described here comes from a study of OX40 agonist ivuxolimab in advanced cancers. Study-wide background: A diagnosis of hepatocellular carcinoma, melanoma, renal cell or head and neck cancer was present in dose-escalation patients. Points from the study as a whole: Normalized T-cell clonal expansion was also low in a subset of nonresponders.

V lost 0 bases, J lost 4 bases, and 9 bases lay in between. Germline V gives CDR1 GTSNPN, CDR2 SVGIG (reference sequence). This CDR3 is 13 amino acids long. Note on this clone: Its antigen remains unknown.

Assay used: immunoSEQ multiplex PCR; TCRdb lists only in-frame clones, some missing. The sample shows about 93,000 clones, 92% of them seen only once. The receptor was derived from an adult with an advanced solid tumor such as melanoma, head and neck, liver or kidney cancer. The chain is built from TRBV30 and TRBJ1-2; D ambiguous. Sequencing used CD4+ or CD8+ T cells sorted from blood, obtained in a trial of the OX40 agonist ivuxolimab. The CDR3 nucleotides are TGTGCCTGGAGTGTAACTCGACGCTATGGCTACACCTTC. Its translation is CAWSVTRRYGYTF.